Presented here are 21 T cell receptor beta chains from one specimen sequenced in a study of control samples from healthy donors and cancer patients. Produced via immunoSEQ multiplex PCR; TCRdb's table is partial and in-frame only. The sample has over 150,000 clones, just over 95% seen once. The sequenced sample was blood. The receptors here all came from a woman aged 25-40 years in good health.

The gene calls are TRBV5-1 and TRBJ1-6, with D possibly being TRBD1 (6 bases). V was shortened by 4 bases and J by 9 bases, with 32 bases between the two germline ends. Germline V gives CDR1 SGHRS, CDR2 YFSETQ. The CDR3 has 20 amino acids. CDR3 sequence: CASSPRGQVGRGAEISPLHF. CDR3 DNA sequence: TGCGCCAGCAGCCCCCGGGGACAAGTGGGGAGAGGAGCGGAGATTTCACCCCTCCACTTT.

The chain combines TRBV27 with TRBJ2-3; 8 nucleotides agree with TRBD2. The CDR3 covers 17 residues. J gave up 1 base and V 0 bases, and 6 bases lay outside the gene matches. The germline CDR1 and CDR2 sequences are MNHEY and SMNVEV (reference sequence). CDR3 nucleotide sequence: TGTGCCAGCAGTTTATCGCGGCTAGCGGGCCGCACAGATACGCAGTATTTT. Translating it yields CASSLSRLAGRTDTQYF.

The CDR3 bases are TGCGCCAGCAGCTTGGAGGGGGCTAGCTCCTACAATGAGCAGTTCTTC. Translated, it gives CASSLEGASSYNEQFF. The gene calls are TRBV5-1 and TRBJ2-1; 7 nucleotides align to TRBD1. The CDR3 spans 16 residues. V lost 0 bases to trimming and J lost 0 bases; unmatched junction nucleotides: 3. In germline, CDR1 is SGHRS, CDR2 YFSETQ.

This chain connects TRBV14 to TRBJ2-2; possible D gene TRBD2, 6 bases. Germline V gives CDR1 SGHDN, CDR2 FVKESK. The V and J ends lost 1 base and 5 bases respectively, with 14 bases between them. The CDR3 has 16 residues. CDR3 sequence (DNA): TGTGCCAGCAGCCAAGGGTATAAGGGGAGGACCGGGGAGCTGTTTTTT. It encodes CASSQGYKGRTGELFF.

This clone appeared a single time. The chain recombines TRBV7-2 with TRBJ1-4, with D possibly being TRBD1 (6 bases). Germline CDR1 reads SGHTA; CDR2 reads FQGNSA. Trimming shortened V by 2 bases and J by 4 bases, and 14 bases separated the two germline ends. The CDR3 sequence is 16 residues long. The CDR3 spells CASSLNGGRGNEKLFF. CDR3 nucleotide sequence: TGTGCCAGCAGCTTAAATGGCGGCAGGGGTAATGAAAAACTGTTTTTT.

This chain connects TRBV6-2 or TRBV6-3 to TRBJ1-5; D call uncertain. V was trimmed by 6 bases and J by 4 bases, leaving 10 bases between them. The CDR3 length is 13 residues. Germline CDR1 is MNHEY and CDR2 is SVGEGT. CDR3 nucleotide sequence: TGTGCCAGCAGCCGGGGAATTAATCAGCCCCAGCATTTT. Amino acids: CASSRGINQPQHF.

This clone appeared a single time. The V and J genes are TRBV7-2 and TRBJ2-2; 9 bases are a match to TRBD2. Trimming took 2 bases from V and 1 from J; bases not matched to a gene: 2. Germline V gene data show CDR1 as SGHTA and CDR2 as FQGNSA. The CDR3 totals 16 residues. Here the CDR3 reads CASSLYSGRNTGELFF. CDR3 coding DNA: TGTGCCAGCAGCTTATATAGCGGGAGGAACACCGGGGAGCTGTTTTTT.

This chain's CDR3 is CASSLGQGASGETQYF. The CDR3 bases are TGTGCCAGCAGCCTGGGACAGGGAGCCTCAGGAGAGACCCAGTACTTC. V is TRBV5-5 and J is TRBJ2-5; 9 bases fit TRBD1. The CDR3 extends over 16 amino acids. V lost 4 bases and J lost 4; bases outside the gene matches: 11. Germline-derived CDR1 and CDR2 are SGHKS and YYEKEE (reference sequence).

V gene TRBV30 combines with J gene TRBJ1-6; 8 positions agree with TRBD1. The ends lost 2 bases at V and 11 bases at J; junction bases unmatched: 8. The CDR3 covers 14 residues. Germline CDR1 reads GTSNPN; CDR2 reads SVGIG (reference sequence). CDR3 sequence: CAWSLQRQGTPLHF. The CDR3 region has the DNA TGTGCCTGGAGTCTACAACGACAGGGGACACCCCTCCACTTT.

V usage is TRBV19 and J usage is TRBJ1-5; D remains unclear. The V gene's germline CDR1 is LNHDA and CDR2 SQIVND (reference sequence). This CDR3 has 14 residues. Trimming shortened V by 5 bases and J by 0 bases, and 8 bases separated the two germline ends. DNA of the CDR3: TGTGCCAGTAGTGTGGGCCCTAGCAATCAGCCCCAGCATTTT. This translates into CASSVGPSNQPQHF.

This chain uses TRBV9 with TRBJ2-5, with D perhaps TRBD2 (6 bases). Germline V gives CDR1 SGDLS, CDR2 YYNGEE. The CDR3 totals 15 residues. The ends were cut back, 4 bases at V and 4 bases at J, with 17 bases in the middle. In DNA form, the CDR3 reads TGTGCCAGCAGCCTCGGAGGGGCGGGTAGAGAGACCCAGTACTTC. Protein product: CASSLGGAGRETQYF.

This clone has only one observation. The rearrangement joins TRBV27 to TRBJ1-1, with TRBD1 matching 7 bases. Germline lookup yields CDR1 MNHEY and CDR2 SMNVEV (reference sequence). The CDR3 is made up of 15 amino acids. The V and J ends lost 0 bases and 5 bases, in that order; junction bases with no gene match: 6. The CDR3 region is CASSLSYRGKTEAFF. The DNA for the CDR3 is TGTGCCAGCAGTTTATCGTACAGGGGTAAAACTGAAGCTTTCTTT.

J is TRBJ2-1 and V is TRBV10-2, with no clear D. V lost 6 bases and J lost 6, with 15 bases in between. Per the germline V gene, CDR1 is WSHSY and CDR2 is SAAADI. The CDR3 extends over 14 amino acids. The CDR3 loop reads CASSPGEPANEQFF. The CDR3 DNA reads as TGCGCCAGCAGCCCCGGAGAACCGGCCAATGAGCAGTTCTTC.

Points on this clone: Relative to the germline gene, one junction end is altered; a read error may explain this. V gene TRBV7-7 combines with J gene TRBJ2-5; no definite D call. Germline lookup yields CDR1 SSHAT and CDR2 FNYEAQ (reference sequence). The CDR3 is made up of 15 amino acids. CDR3 nucleotide sequence: TGTGCTAGCAGCTTAAGACCCGGATCCCAAGAGACCCAGTACTTC. Amino acids: CASSLRPGSQETQYF.

The chain joins TRBV7-8 to TRBJ2-7; D tentatively fits TRBD1 or TRBD2 (5 bases each). The CDR3 covers 14 residues. CDR1 and CDR2 from the germline V gene are SGHVS and FQNEAQ. Trimming cost V 2 bases and J 2 bases, with 10 bases left between them. The CDR3: CASSLRQGPYEQYF. As DNA, the CDR3 is TGTGCCAGCAGCTTACGTCAGGGACCCTACGAGCAGTACTTC.

The V call is TRBV5-4, the J call TRBJ2-5, with 7 bases matching TRBD2. The J segment lost 4 bases and the V segment lost 0 bases, leaving 3 bases of the junction unmatched. Germline CDR1 is SGHNT and CDR2 is YYREEE (reference sequence). This CDR3 has 14 residues. CDR3 in amino acids: CASSLVGGGETQYF. As DNA, the CDR3 is TGTGCCAGCAGCTTGGTAGGCGGGGGAGAGACCCAGTACTTC.

The gene calls are TRBV25-1 and TRBJ2-5, with 7 bases matching TRBD1. This CDR3 is 15 amino acids long. The junction had 8 bases not matched to a gene; V was cut back by 5 bases and J by 2 bases. Germline CDR1 is MGHDK and CDR2 is SYGVNS. The CDR3 spells CASSRDSPLQETQYF. The CDR3, as DNA: TGTGCCAGCAGTCGGGACAGTCCTTTACAAGAGACCCAGTACTTC.

The chain recombines TRBV19 with TRBJ2-2, with a weak D call TRBD1 (5 bases). The CDR3 is 16 residues long. V was shortened by 3 bases and J by 4 bases, with 15 bases between the two germline ends. Germline CDR1 is LNHDA and CDR2 is SQIVND (reference sequence). CDR3 DNA sequence: TGTGCCAGTAGTATCCCCACAGGCCAGGGCACCGGGGAGCTGTTTTTT. Residues: CASSIPTGQGTGELFF.

This clone appeared once. V is TRBV3-1 (or the pseudogene TRBV3-2) and J is TRBJ1-5; 7 bases map to TRBD1. This CDR3 is 14 amino acids long. V lost 3 bases and J lost 1; bases outside the gene matches: 0. In germline, CDR1 is LGHDT, CDR2 YNNKEL (reference sequence). The CDR3 nucleotides are TGTGCCAGCAGCCAGACAGGGAGCAATCAGCCCCAGCATTTT. It yields the protein CASSQTGSNQPQHF.

V is TRBV28 and J is TRBJ1-4; D perhaps matches TRBD1 (5 bases). The CDR3 length is 15 residues. The V end was cut by 5 bases, the J end by 0 bases, with 10 bases between. From germline, CDR1 is MDHEN and CDR2 SYDVKM. The CDR3 sequence is CASSTRQTTNEKLFF. CDR3 bases: TGTGCCAGCAGTACTCGACAGACAACTAATGAAAAACTGTTTTTT.

The V and J genes are TRBV6-1 and TRBJ1-2, with 8 bases that match TRBD1. The CDR3 runs 15 residues. The trim removed 2 bases at V and 3 bases at J, leaving 5 bases unmatched. Germline V gene data show CDR1 as MNHNS and CDR2 as SASEGT. In DNA, the CDR3 is TGTGCCAGCAGTGAAAGGACAGGGACCCACTATGGCTACACCTTC. It codes for CASSERTGTHYGYTF.